Reported below is one T cell receptor (beta chain). The record originates from a study of T cell repertoires in ileal Crohn's disease. Study background: About 40% were active smokers at surgery; median disease duration was roughly 7.9 years.

Clones were read by immunoSEQ multiplex PCR, and TCRdb kept only the in-frame ones, dropping some. This sample yields 13,000 or so clones, of which more than 80% are seen a single time; approximately 17% belongs to the top ten. The CDR3 loop spans 19 amino acids. With V trimmed by 0 bases and J by 0 bases, 12 bases remained unmatched. Described time point: neoterminal ileum biopsy at postoperative endoscopy, about 6 months after surgery. The TCR originated in an adult with Crohn's disease. The chain uses TRBV23-1 and TRBJ2-7; TRBD1 matches 9 bases. TRBV23-1 is an open reading frame, and its role is uncertain. Material for sequencing was ileal tissue. The CDR3 protein is CASSQSGTGGVLSSYEQYF. For the CDR3, the DNA is TGCGCCAGCAGTCAATCGGGAACAGGGGGCGTATTAAGCTCCTACGAGCAGTACTTC.